The clone carrying this T cell receptor beta chain has only a few counts. Its antigen remains unknown. Each CDR3 protein is one row after TCRdb ran MiXCR on the 5' RACE reads. This table has about 520,000 distinct CDR3 sequences, around 20% appearing once. The record originates from a study of identical twins. The CDR3 covers 16 residues. V gave up 2 bases and J gave up 1 base; unmatched junction bases: 5. Germline CDR1 and CDR2: SGHVS and FQNEAQ. Overall study results and limits: Model-predicted out-of-frame TCR alpha sharing fell below observed values in monozygotic twins. Fewer insertions characterized abundant cord blood beta clonotypes, whereas memory repertoires showed none.

The sample was also reused in another study, on T cells expressing NK-cell markers.

Specimen: CD4+ T cells sorted from blood. The receptor was derived from a woman younger than 35 in good health. This chain joins TRBV7-8 and TRBJ2-3; 8 positions agree with TRBD2. The CDR3 nucleotides are TGTGCCAGCAGCTTAAAGACCGGGGGGGGCACAGATACGCAGTATTTT. This sequence encodes CASSLKTGGGTDTQYF.